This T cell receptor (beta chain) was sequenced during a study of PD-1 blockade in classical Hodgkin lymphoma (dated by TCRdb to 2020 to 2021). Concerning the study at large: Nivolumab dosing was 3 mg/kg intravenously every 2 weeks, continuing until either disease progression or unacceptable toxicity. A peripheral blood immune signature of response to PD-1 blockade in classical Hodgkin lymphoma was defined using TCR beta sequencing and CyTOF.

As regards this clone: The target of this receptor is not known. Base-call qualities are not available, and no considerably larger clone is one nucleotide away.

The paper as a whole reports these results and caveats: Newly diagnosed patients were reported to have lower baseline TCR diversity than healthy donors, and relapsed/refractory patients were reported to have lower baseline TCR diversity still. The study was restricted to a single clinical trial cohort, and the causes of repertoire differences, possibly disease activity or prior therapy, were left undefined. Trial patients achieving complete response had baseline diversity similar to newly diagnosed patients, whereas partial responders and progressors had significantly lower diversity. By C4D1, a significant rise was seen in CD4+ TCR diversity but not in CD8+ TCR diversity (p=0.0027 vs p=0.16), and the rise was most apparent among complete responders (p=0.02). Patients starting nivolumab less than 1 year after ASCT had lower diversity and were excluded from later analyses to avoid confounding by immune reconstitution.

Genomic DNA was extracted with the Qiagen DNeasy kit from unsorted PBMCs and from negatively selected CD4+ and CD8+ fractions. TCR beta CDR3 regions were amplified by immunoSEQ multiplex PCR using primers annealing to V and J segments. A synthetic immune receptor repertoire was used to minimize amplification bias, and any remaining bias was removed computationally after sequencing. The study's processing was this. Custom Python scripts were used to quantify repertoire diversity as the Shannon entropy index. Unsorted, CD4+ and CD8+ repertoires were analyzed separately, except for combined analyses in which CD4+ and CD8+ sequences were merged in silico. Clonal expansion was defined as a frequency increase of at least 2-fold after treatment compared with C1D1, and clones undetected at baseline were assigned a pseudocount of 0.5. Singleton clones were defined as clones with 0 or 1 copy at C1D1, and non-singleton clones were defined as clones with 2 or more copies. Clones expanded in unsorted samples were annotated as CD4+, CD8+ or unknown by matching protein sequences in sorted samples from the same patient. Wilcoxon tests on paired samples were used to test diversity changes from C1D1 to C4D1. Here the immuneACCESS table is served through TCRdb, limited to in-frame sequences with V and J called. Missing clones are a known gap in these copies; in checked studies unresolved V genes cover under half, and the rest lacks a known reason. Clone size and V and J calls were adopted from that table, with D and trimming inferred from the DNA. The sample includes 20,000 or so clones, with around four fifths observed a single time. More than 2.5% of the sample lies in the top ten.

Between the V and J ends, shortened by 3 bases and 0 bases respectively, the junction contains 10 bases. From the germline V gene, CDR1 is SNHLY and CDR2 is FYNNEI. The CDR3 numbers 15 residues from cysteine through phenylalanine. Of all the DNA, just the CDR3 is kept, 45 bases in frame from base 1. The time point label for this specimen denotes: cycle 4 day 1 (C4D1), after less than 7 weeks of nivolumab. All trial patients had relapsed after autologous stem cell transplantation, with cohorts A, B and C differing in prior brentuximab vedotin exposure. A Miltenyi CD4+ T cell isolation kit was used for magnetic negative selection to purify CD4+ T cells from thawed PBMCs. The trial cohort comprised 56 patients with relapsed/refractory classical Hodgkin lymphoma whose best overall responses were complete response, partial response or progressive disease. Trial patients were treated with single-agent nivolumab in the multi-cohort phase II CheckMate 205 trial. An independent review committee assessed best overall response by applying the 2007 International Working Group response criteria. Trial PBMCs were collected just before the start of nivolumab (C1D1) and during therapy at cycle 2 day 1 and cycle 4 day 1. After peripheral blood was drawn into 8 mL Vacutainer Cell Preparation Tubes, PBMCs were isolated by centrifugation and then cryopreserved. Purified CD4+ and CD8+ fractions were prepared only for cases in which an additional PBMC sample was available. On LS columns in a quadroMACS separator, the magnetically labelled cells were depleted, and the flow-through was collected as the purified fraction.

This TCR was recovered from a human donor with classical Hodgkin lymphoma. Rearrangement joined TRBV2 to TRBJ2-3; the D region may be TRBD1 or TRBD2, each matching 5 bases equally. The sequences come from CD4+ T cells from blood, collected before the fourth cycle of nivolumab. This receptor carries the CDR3 CASSDGGFSTDTQYF. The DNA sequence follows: TGTGCCAGCAGTGATGGGGGTTTTAGCACAGATACGCAGTATTTT.